This T cell receptor beta chain was captured in a study of response to subunit inactivated influenza vaccine. Notes on the study in general: Only a handful of new T cells, the authors suggested, are recruited with each seasonal influenza vaccination.

This clonotype was observed a few times. Its specificity is unknown. The V end lost 4 bases, the J end lost 8 bases, and 17 bases lay between the germline ends. CDR3 size: 15 residues. Looked up from germline, CDR1 is ENHRY and CDR2 is SYGVKD. MiXCR, applied by TCRdb to the RT-PCR reads, yields one record per CDR3 protein. This table holds 290,000 or so distinct CDR3 sequences, about 20% found once. The chain uses TRBV10-3 and TRBJ1-4; the D gene is possibly TRBD1 (5 bases). The source is a man aged 50-75 years who received an inactivated influenza vaccine. Sequences were derived from PBMCs from blood, sampled about 20 months after vaccination. CDR3 nucleotides: TGTGCCATCAGTGTGTTGGGGGAGCCAAGAGAAAAACTGTTTTTT. Its protein is CAISVLGEPREKLFF.